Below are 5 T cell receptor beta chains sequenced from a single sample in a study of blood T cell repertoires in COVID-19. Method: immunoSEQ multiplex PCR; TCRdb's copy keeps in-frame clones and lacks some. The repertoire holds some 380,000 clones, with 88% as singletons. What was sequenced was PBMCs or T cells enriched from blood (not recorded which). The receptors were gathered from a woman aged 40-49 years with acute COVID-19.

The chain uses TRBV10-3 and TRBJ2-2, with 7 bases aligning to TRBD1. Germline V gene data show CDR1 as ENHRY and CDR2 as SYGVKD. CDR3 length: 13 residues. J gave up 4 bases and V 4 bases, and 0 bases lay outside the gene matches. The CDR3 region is CAISAGGTGELFF. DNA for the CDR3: TGTGCCATCAGTGCAGGGGGCACCGGGGAGCTGTTTTTT.

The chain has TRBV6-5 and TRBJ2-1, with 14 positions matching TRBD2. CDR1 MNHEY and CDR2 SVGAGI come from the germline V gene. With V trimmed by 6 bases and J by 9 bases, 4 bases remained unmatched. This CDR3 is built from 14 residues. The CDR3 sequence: CASRGGLAGGEQFF. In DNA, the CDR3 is TGTGCCAGCAGAGGAGGACTAGCGGGGGGTGAGCAGTTCTTC.

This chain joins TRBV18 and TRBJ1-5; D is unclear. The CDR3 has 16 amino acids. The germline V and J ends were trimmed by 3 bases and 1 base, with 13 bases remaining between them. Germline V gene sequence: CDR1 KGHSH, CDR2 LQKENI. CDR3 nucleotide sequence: TGTGCCAGCTCACCCCTAGGCGGGAACAGCAATCAGCCCCAGCATTTT. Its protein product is CASSPLGGNSNQPQHF.

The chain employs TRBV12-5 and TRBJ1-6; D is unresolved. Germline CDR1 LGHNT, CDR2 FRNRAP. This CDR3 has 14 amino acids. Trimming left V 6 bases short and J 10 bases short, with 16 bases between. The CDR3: CASGDGEVRSPLHF. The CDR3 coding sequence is TGTGCTAGTGGGGATGGGGAGGTTCGATCACCCCTCCACTTT.

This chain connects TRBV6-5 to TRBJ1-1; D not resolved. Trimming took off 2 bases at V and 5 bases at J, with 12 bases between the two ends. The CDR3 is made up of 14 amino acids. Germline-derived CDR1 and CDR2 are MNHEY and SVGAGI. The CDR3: CASSYARDQTEAFF. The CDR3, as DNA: TGTGCCAGCAGTTACGCCCGGGATCAAACTGAAGCTTTCTTT.